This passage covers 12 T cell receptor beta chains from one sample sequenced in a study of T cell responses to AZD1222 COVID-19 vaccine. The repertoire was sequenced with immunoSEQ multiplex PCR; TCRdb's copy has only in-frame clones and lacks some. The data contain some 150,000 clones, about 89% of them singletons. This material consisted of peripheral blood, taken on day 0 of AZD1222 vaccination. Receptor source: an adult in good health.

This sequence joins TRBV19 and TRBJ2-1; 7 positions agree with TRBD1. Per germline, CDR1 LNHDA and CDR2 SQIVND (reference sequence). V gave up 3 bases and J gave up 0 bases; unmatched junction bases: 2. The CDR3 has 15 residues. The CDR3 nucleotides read TGTGCCAGTAGTATGGGACAGAACTCCTACAATGAGCAGTTCTTC. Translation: CASSMGQNSYNEQFF. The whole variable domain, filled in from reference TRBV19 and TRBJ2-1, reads DGGITQSPKYLFRKEGQNVTLSCEQNLNHDAMYWYRQDPGQGLRLIYYSQIVNDFQKGDIAEGYSVSREKKESFPLTVTSAQKNPTAFYLCASSMGQNSYNEQFFGPGTRLTVL.

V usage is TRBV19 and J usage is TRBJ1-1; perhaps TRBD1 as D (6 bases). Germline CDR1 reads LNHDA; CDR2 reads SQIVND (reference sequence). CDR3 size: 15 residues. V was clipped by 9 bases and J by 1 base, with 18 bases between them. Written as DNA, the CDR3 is TGTGCCAGCGGGGCGATTGGGACACCGAACACTGAAGCTTTCTTT. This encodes CASGAIGTPNTEAFF. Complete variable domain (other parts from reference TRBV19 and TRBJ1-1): DGGITQSPKYLFRKEGQNVTLSCEQNLNHDAMYWYRQDPGQGLRLIYYSQIVNDFQKGDIAEGYSVSREKKESFPLTVTSAQKNPTAFYLCASGAIGTPNTEAFFGQGTRLTVV.

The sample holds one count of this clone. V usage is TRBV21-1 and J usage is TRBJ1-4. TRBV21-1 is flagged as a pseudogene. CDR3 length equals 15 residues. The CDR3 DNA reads TGTGCCAGCAGCAAAGAAAGGAGGGAGGATGAAAAACTGTTTTTT. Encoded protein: CASSKERREDEKLFF.

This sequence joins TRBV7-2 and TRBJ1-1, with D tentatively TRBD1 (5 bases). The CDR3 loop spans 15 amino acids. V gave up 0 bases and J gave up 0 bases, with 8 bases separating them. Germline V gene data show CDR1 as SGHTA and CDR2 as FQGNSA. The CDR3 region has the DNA TGTGCCAGCAGCTTAGCGCAGGGAATGAACACTGAAGCTTTCTTT. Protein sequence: CASSLAQGMNTEAFF.

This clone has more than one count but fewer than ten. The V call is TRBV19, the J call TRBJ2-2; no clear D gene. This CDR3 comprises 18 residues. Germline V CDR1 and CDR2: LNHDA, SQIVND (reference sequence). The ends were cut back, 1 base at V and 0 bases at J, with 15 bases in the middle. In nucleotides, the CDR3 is TGTGCCAGTAGTATAGTTTCCGGGCTCTCAGCGAACACCGGGGAGCTGTTTTTT. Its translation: CASSIVSGLSANTGELFF.

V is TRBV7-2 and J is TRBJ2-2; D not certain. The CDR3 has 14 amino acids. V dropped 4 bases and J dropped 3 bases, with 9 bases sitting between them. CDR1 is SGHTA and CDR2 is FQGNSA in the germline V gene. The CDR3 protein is CASSSQTYTGELFF. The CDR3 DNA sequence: TGTGCCAGCAGCTCACAAACCTACACCGGGGAGCTGTTTTTT.

In nucleotides, the CDR3 is TGTGCCAGCAGCTTCCAGGGGGATAGCGGGAGGGTGTACAATGAGCAGTTCTTC. Encoded protein: CASSFQGDSGRVYNEQFF. The chain recombines TRBV7-2 with TRBJ2-1; 11 nucleotides line up with TRBD2. The CDR3 covers 18 residues. The germline V gene encodes CDR1 SGHTA and CDR2 FQGNSA. V lost 3 bases to trimming and J lost 4 bases; unmatched junction nucleotides: 11.

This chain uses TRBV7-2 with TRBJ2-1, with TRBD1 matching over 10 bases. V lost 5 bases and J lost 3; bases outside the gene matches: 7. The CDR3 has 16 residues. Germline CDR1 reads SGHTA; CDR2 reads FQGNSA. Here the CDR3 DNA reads TGTGCCAGCAGCATACAGACAGGGGGCATCTACAATGAGCAGTTCTTC. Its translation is CASSIQTGGIYNEQFF.

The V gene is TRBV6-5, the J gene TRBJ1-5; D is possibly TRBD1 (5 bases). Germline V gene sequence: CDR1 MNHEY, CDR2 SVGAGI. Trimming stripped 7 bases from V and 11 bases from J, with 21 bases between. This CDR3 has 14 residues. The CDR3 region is CASKQDGRMSAQHF. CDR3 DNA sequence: TGTGCCAGCAAACAGGACGGACGAATGTCAGCCCAGCATTTT.

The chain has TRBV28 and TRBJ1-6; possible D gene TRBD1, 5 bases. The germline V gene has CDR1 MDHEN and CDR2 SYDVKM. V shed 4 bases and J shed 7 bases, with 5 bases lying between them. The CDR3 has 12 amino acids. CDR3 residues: CASSSGNSPLHF. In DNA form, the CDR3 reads TGTGCCAGCAGTTCAGGGAATTCACCCCTCCACTTT.

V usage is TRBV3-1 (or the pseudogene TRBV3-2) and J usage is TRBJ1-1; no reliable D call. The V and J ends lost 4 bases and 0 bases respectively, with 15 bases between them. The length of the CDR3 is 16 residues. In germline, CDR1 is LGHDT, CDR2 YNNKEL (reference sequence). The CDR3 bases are TGTGCCAGCAGCCCCCCAGCGGGGTACCTGAACACTGAAGCTTTCTTT. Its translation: CASSPPAGYLNTEAFF.

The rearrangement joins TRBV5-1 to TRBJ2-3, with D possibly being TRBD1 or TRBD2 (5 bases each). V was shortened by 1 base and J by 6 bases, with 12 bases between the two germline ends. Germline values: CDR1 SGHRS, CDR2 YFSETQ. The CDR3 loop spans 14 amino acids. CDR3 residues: CASSLRRGGDTQYF. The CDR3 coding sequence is TGCGCCAGCAGCTTGCGACGGGGCGGTGATACGCAGTATTTT.